This T cell receptor beta chain is drawn from a study of patients and donors after allogeneic stem cell transplantation. Germline CDR1 DFQATT, CDR2 SNEGSKA (reference sequence). The CDR3 is 12 residues long. Trimming pared 8 bases from V and 8 bases from J, leaving 16 bases between. TCRdb reprocessed the RT-PCR reads via MiXCR and lists one record per CDR3 protein. Of some 960,000 distinct CDR3 sequences listed, 18% are singletons. This receptor was obtained from a human donor who was either an allogeneic HSCT recipient or a stem cell or donor lymphocyte infusion donor (not recorded which). It is not recorded whose cells these are; they may come from a transplant donor. Sequenced sample: blood, either unsorted or a sorted T cell fraction (not recorded which). This chain uses TRBV20-1 with TRBJ2-1; D might be TRBD2 (7 bases). Written as DNA, the CDR3 is TGCAGTCTCACGGGGGGCCAGGATGAGCAGTTCTTC. This translates into CSLTGGQDEQFF.